The source of this TCR beta chain is a study of blood T cell repertoires in COVID-19. In the study overall: Italy, Spain and the United States were the sources of the convalescent and acute COVID-19 samples. T cells, B-cell-depleted T cells, or PBMCs provided the cDNA or gDNA that served as material.

The CDR3 has 15 residues. Germline V CDR1 and CDR2: SNHLY, FYNNEI. V lost 3 bases to trimming and J lost 6 bases, with 12 bases between them. Method: immunoSEQ multiplex PCR; TCRdb's copy keeps in-frame clones and lacks some. The sample shows 470,000 or so clones, roughly 85% of them seen only once. This chain joins TRBV2 and TRBJ1-6; D is unclear. The receptor's source is a woman aged 18-29 years with acute COVID-19. The sample was PBMCs or T cells enriched from blood (not recorded which). For the CDR3, the DNA is TGTGCCAGCAGTGACTTGGCACAACCTAATTCACCCCTCCACTTT. Its translation: CASSDLAQPNSPLHF.